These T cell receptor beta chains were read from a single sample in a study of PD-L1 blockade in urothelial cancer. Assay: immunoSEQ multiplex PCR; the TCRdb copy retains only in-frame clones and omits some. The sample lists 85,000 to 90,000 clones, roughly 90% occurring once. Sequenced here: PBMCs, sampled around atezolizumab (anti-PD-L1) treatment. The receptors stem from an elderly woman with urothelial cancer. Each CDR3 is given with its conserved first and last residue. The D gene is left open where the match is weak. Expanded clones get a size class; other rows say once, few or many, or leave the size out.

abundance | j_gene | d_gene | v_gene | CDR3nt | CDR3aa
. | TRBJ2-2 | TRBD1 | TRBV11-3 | TGTGCCAGCAGCTTAGGGCTTCGGACAGGGGGAAGTGGGGAGCTGTTTTTT | CASSLGLRTGGSGELFF
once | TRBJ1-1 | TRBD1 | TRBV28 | TGTGCCAGCAGTTTAACGGGACAGGGTGGCACTGAAGCTTTCTTT | CASSLTGQGGTEAFF
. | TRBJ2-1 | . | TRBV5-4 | TGTGCCAGCAGCAGCCTCAATGAGCAGTTCTTC | CASSSLNEQFF
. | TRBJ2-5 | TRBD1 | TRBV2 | TGTGCCAGCGGTCCCAGGACAGGCCAAGAGACCCAGTACTTC | CASGPRTGQETQYF
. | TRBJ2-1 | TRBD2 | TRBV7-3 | TGTGCCAGCAGCTTATCCGGGAGGGGCAATGAGCAGTTCTTC | CASSLSGRGNEQFF
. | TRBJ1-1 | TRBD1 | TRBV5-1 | TGCGCCAGCAGCTTGGCGACAGGGGGCTGGAGCACTGAAGCTTTCTTT | CASSLATGGWSTEAFF
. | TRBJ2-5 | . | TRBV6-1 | TGTGCCAGCAGTGAAGCCTACAGAAGCCAAGAGACCCAGTACTTC | CASSEAYRSQETQYF
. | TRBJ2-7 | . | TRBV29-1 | TGCAGCGTTGAAGATCAGCGGGTATACGAGCAGTACTTC | CSVEDQRVYEQYF
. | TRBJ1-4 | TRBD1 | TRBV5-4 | TGTGCCAGCAGCTCCCCGGGGACAGGGAGGAGCAATGAAAAACTGTTTTTT | CASSSPGTGRSNEKLFF
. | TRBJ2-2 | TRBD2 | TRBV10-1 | TGCGCCAGCACTGAACTAGCGGGAACCGGGGAGCTGTTTTTT | CASTELAGTGELFF
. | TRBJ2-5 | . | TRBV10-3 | TGTGCCATCAGTGAGTCTGGAGGGAGAGAGACCCAGTACTTC | CAISESGGRETQYF
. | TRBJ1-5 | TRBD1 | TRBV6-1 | TGTGCCAGCAGTGAAGCTGGGACAGGGGATCAGCCCCAGCATTTT | CASSEAGTGDQPQHF
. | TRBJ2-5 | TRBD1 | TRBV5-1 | TGCGCCAGCAGCGCGGACAGGGGGCCGGCAGAGACCCAGTACTTC | CASSADRGPAETQYF
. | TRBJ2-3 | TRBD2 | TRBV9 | TGTGCCAGCAGCATCTCTAGCGGGCATAGCACAGATACGCAGTATTTT | CASSISSGHSTDTQYF
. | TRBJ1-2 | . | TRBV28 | TGTGCCAGCAGCCTTGAGGTGCTTGGCTACACCTTC | CASSLEVLGYTF
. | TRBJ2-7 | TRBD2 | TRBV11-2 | TGTGCCAGCAGCTTATCTAGCGGGAGCTCCTACGAGCAGTACTTC | CASSLSSGSSYEQYF
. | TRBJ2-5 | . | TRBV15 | TGTGCCACCAGCAGACTACGGGGGATATCAGGGGAGACCCAGTACTTC | CATSRLRGISGETQYF
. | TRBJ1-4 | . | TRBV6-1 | TGTGCCAGCAGTTCAGGGGCGCTAAATGAAAAACTGTTTTTT | CASSSGALNEKLFF
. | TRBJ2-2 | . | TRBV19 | TGTGCCAGTAGTTCGGGACAGAACACCGGGGAGCTGTTTTTT | CASSSGQNTGELFF
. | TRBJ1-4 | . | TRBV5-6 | TGTGCCAGCAGCTTGGTGGGACACCAGTCCGAAAAACTGTTTTTT | CASSLVGHQSEKLFF
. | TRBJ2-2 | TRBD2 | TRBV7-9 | TGTGCCAGCAGCCCCCGAGCGGGAGTAGGAACCGGGGAGCTGTTTTTT | CASSPRAGVGTGELFF
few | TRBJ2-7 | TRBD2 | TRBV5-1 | TGCGCCAGCAGCCCCGGACTAGCGGGAGTAAGAACCTACGAGCAGTACTTC | CASSPGLAGVRTYEQYF
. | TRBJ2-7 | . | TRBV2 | TGTGCCAGCAGTTGGACACCTTGGGAGCAGTACTTC | CASSWTPWEQYF
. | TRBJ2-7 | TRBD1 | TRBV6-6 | TGTGCCAGCACCCCCCCAGGGGGAAGATCCTACGAGCAGTACTTC | CASTPPGGRSYEQYF